This T cell receptor (beta chain) is from a study of T cell changes during pregnancy in multiple sclerosis. This clone was found a few times. Profiling relied on immunoSEQ multiplex PCR, and the TCRdb table lists in-frame clones only, not all of them. The sample lists roughly 100,000 clones, about nine tenths occurring once. Between the trimmed V and J ends, which lost 6 bases and 6 bases, there was a span of 8 bases. The CDR3 is 11 amino acids. CDR1 is SNHLY, CDR2 FYNNEI, per germline. This TCR came from a female donor in good health, enrolled as a control in a pregnancy study. The rearrangement uses TRBV2 and TRBJ1-1; D ambiguous. This sample comprised peripheral blood, obtained after pregnancy. This CDR3 is CASSNSPEAFF. CDR3 nucleotide sequence: TGTGCCAGCAGCAACAGCCCTGAAGCTTTCTTT.